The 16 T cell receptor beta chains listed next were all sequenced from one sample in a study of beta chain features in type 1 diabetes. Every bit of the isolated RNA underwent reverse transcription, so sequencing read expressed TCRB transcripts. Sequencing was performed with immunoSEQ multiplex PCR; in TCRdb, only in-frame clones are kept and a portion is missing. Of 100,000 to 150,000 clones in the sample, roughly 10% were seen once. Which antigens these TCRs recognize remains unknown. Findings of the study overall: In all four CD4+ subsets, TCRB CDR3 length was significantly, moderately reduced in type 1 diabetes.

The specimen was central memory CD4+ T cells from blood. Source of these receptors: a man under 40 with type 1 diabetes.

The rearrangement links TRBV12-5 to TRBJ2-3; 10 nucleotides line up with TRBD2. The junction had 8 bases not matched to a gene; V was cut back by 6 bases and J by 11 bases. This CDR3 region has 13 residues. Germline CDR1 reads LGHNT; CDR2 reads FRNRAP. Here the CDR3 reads CASGIAGGSLQYF. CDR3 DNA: TGTGCTAGTGGAATAGCGGGGGGCTCCCTGCAGTATTTT. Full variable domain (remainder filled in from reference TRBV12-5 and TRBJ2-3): DARVTQTPRHKVTEMGQEVTMRCQPILGHNTVFWYRQTMMQGLELLAYFRNRAPLDDSGMPKDRFSAEMPDATLATLKIQPSEPRDSAVYFCASGIAGGSLQYFGPGTRLTVL.

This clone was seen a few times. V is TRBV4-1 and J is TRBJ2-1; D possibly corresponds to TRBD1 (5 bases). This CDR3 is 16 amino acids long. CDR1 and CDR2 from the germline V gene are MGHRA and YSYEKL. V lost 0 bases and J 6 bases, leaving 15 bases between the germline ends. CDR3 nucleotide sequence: TGCGCCAGCAGCCAAGATGCCCCAGGGTGGGTCAATGAGCAGTTCTTC. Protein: CASSQDAPGWVNEQFF.

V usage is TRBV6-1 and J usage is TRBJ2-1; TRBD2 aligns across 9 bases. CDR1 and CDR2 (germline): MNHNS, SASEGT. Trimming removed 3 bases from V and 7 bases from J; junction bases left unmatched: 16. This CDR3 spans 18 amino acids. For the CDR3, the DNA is TGTGCCAGCAGTGATGGAGGCCGCGGGGCGGGGGGGCTAAATGAGCAGTTCTTC. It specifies CASSDGGRGAGGLNEQFF.

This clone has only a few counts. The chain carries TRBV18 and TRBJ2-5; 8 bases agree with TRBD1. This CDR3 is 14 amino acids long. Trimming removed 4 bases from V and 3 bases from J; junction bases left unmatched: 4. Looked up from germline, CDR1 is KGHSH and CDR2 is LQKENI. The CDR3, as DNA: TGTGCCAGCTCACGGATGGGACAGGAAGAGACCCAGTACTTC. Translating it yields CASSRMGQEETQYF.

The chain's CDR3 is CASNLLDRANTGELFF. The DNA for the CDR3 is TGTGCCAGCAACCTATTGGACAGGGCGAACACCGGGGAGCTGTTTTTT. The chain employs TRBV27 and TRBJ2-2; 8 nucleotides line up with TRBD1. Germline values: CDR1 MNHEY, CDR2 SMNVEV (reference sequence). J gave up 0 bases and V 7 bases, and 7 bases lay outside the gene matches. The CDR3 sequence is 16 residues long.

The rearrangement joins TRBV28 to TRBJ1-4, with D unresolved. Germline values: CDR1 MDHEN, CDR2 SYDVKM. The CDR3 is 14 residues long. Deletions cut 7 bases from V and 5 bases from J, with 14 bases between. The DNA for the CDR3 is TGTGCCAGCAAACCTTGGAGCGGGAATGAAAAACTGTTTTTT. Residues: CASKPWSGNEKLFF. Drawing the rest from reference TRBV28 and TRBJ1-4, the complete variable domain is DVKVTQSSRYLVKRTGEKVFLECVQDMDHENMFWYRQDPGLGLRLIYFSYDVKMKEKGDIPEGYSVSREKKERFSLILESASTNQTSMYLCASKPWSGNEKLFFGSGTQLSVL.

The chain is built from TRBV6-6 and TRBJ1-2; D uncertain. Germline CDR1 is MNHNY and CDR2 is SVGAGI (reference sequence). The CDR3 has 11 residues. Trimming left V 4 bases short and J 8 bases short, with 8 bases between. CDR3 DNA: TGTGCCAGCAGTTCTCTGAGGGGCTACACCTTC. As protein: CASSSLRGYTF.

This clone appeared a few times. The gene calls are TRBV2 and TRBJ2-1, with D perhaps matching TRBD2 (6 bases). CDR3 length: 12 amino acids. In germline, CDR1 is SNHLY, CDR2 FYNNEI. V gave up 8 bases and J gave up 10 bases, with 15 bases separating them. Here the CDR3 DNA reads TGTGCCAGCTACGGGGGATCTGGGGAGCAGTTCTTC. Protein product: CASYGGSGEQFF. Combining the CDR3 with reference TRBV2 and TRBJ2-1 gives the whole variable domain EPEVTQTPSHQVTQMGQEVILRCVPISNHLYFYWYRQILGQKVEFLVSFYNNEISEKSEIFDDQFSVERPDGSNFTLKIRSTKLEDSAMYFCASYGGSGEQFFGPGTRLTVL.

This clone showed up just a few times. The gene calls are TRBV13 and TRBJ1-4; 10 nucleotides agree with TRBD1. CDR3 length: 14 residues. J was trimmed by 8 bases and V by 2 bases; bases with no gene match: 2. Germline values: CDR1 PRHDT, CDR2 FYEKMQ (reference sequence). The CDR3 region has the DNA TGTGCCAGCAGCTTACGACAGGGGGCGGAAAAACTGTTTTTT. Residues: CASSLRQGAEKLFF. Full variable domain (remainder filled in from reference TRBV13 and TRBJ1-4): AAGVIQSPRHLIKEKRETATLKCYPIPRHDTVYWYQQGPGQDPQFLISFYEKMQSDKGSIPDRFSAQQFSDYHSELNMSSLELGDSALYFCASSLRQGAEKLFFGSGTQLSVL.

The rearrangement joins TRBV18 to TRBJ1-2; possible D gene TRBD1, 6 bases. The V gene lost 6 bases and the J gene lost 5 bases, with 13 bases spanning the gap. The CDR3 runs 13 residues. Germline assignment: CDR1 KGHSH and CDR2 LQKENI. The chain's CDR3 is CASSQDRIYGYTF. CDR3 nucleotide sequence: TGTGCCAGCTCTCAAGACAGGATATATGGCTACACCTTC.

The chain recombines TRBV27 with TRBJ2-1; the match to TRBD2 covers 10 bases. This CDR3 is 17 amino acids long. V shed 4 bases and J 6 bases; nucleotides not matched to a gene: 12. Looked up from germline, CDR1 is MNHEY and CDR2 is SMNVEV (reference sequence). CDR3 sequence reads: CASSSTRERGGLNEQFF. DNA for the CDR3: TGTGCCAGCAGTTCCACCCGTGAGCGGGGGGGCCTCAATGAGCAGTTCTTC.

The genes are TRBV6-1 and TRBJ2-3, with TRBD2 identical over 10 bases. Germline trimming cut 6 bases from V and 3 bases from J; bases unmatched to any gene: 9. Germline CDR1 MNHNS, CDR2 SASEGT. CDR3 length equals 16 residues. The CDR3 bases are TGTGCCAGCAGAGAATCAGCGGGGGGGCCGACAGATACGCAGTATTTT. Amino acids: CASRESAGGPTDTQYF.

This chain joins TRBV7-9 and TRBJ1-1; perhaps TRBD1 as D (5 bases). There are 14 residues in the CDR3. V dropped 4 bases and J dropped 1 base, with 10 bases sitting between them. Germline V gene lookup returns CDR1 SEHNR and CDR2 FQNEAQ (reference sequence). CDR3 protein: CASSYEGENTEAFF. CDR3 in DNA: TGTGCCAGCAGCTACGAAGGGGAGAACACTGAAGCTTTCTTT.

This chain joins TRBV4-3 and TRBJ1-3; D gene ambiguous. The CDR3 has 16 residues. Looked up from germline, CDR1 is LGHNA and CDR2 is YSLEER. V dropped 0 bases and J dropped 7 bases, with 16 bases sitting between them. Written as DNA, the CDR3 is TGCGCCAGCAGCCAAGAATTTGCGACGGCGAGGAACACCATATATTTT. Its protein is CASSQEFATARNTIYF.

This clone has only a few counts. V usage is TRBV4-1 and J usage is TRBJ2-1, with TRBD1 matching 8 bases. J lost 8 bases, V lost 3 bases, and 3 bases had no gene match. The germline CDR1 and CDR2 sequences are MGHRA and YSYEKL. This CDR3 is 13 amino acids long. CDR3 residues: CASSHPGGDEQFF. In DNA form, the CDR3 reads TGCGCCAGCAGCCACCCAGGGGGCGATGAGCAGTTCTTC.

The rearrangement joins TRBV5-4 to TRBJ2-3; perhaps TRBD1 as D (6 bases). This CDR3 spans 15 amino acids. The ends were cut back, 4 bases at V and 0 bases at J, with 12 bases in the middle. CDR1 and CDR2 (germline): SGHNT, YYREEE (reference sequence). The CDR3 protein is CASSLPGASTDTQYF. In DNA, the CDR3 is TGTGCCAGCAGCCTGCCAGGGGCGAGCACAGATACGCAGTATTTT.